In this sample, the clone carrying this TCR beta chain turned up a few times. What it binds is unknown. This sample was taken from a study of T-cell memory formation after mild COVID-19. The study, taken as a whole, reports: Cross-reactive memory seemingly joined, as some responding clones were found in pre-infection memory. Clones that contracted from day 15 to 85 had balanced CD4/CD8; later expanders were CD4+ biased.

Barcoded TCR alpha and TCR beta cDNA libraries with UMIs came from 5'RACE using constant-segment primers. Using its own MiXCR run on the 5' RACE reads, TCRdb lists one record per CDR3 protein. The sample includes approximately 290,000 distinct CDR3 sequences, roughly 15% of them seen just once. CDR1 is MNHNY and CDR2 is SVGAGI in the germline V gene (reference sequence). Deletions cut 7 bases from V and 7 bases from J, with 13 bases between. CDR3 size: 12 residues. The chain recombines TRBV6-6 with TRBJ1-2; D is undetermined. The sequenced sample consisted of PBMCs or a T cell subset sorted from them (not recorded which). The origin of this receptor is a man between 18 and 29 years old who had mild COVID-19 (a few samples of this study predate the infection). Cell type and time point are not known. The CDR3 loop reads CASTEGNSGYTF. The DNA for the CDR3 is TGTGCCAGCACGGAGGGAAACAGTGGCTACACCTTC.